This TCR beta chain appears in the sequencing data of a study of follicular helper T cells after annual influenza vaccination. CDR3 length equals 13 residues. The ends were cut back, 7 bases at V and 4 bases at J, with 13 bases in the middle. Germline V CDR1 and CDR2: MNHEY, SMNVEV (reference sequence). The time point here: 2015-2016 season, 7 days after influenza vaccination. The table came from immunoSEQ multiplex PCR; TCRdb's copy has only in-frame clones and leaves some out. The data hold some 9,300 clones, with approximately 80% observed a single time. This clone has more than one count but fewer than ten.

The clonotype was recovered from an adult who received the influenza vaccine. The sequencing here drew on CXCR5+ CD38- circulating T follicular helper cells from blood, taken 7 days after influenza vaccination. Documented subset: circulating Tfh, non-naive CD4+CXCR5+PD-1+ (ICOS+CD38+ or ICOS-CD38-). The chain couples TRBV27 to TRBJ1-2; D gene ambiguous. This CDR3 is CASTGGRGYGYTF. The CDR3 region has the DNA TGTGCCAGCACCGGCGGACGGGGCTATGGCTACACCTTC.